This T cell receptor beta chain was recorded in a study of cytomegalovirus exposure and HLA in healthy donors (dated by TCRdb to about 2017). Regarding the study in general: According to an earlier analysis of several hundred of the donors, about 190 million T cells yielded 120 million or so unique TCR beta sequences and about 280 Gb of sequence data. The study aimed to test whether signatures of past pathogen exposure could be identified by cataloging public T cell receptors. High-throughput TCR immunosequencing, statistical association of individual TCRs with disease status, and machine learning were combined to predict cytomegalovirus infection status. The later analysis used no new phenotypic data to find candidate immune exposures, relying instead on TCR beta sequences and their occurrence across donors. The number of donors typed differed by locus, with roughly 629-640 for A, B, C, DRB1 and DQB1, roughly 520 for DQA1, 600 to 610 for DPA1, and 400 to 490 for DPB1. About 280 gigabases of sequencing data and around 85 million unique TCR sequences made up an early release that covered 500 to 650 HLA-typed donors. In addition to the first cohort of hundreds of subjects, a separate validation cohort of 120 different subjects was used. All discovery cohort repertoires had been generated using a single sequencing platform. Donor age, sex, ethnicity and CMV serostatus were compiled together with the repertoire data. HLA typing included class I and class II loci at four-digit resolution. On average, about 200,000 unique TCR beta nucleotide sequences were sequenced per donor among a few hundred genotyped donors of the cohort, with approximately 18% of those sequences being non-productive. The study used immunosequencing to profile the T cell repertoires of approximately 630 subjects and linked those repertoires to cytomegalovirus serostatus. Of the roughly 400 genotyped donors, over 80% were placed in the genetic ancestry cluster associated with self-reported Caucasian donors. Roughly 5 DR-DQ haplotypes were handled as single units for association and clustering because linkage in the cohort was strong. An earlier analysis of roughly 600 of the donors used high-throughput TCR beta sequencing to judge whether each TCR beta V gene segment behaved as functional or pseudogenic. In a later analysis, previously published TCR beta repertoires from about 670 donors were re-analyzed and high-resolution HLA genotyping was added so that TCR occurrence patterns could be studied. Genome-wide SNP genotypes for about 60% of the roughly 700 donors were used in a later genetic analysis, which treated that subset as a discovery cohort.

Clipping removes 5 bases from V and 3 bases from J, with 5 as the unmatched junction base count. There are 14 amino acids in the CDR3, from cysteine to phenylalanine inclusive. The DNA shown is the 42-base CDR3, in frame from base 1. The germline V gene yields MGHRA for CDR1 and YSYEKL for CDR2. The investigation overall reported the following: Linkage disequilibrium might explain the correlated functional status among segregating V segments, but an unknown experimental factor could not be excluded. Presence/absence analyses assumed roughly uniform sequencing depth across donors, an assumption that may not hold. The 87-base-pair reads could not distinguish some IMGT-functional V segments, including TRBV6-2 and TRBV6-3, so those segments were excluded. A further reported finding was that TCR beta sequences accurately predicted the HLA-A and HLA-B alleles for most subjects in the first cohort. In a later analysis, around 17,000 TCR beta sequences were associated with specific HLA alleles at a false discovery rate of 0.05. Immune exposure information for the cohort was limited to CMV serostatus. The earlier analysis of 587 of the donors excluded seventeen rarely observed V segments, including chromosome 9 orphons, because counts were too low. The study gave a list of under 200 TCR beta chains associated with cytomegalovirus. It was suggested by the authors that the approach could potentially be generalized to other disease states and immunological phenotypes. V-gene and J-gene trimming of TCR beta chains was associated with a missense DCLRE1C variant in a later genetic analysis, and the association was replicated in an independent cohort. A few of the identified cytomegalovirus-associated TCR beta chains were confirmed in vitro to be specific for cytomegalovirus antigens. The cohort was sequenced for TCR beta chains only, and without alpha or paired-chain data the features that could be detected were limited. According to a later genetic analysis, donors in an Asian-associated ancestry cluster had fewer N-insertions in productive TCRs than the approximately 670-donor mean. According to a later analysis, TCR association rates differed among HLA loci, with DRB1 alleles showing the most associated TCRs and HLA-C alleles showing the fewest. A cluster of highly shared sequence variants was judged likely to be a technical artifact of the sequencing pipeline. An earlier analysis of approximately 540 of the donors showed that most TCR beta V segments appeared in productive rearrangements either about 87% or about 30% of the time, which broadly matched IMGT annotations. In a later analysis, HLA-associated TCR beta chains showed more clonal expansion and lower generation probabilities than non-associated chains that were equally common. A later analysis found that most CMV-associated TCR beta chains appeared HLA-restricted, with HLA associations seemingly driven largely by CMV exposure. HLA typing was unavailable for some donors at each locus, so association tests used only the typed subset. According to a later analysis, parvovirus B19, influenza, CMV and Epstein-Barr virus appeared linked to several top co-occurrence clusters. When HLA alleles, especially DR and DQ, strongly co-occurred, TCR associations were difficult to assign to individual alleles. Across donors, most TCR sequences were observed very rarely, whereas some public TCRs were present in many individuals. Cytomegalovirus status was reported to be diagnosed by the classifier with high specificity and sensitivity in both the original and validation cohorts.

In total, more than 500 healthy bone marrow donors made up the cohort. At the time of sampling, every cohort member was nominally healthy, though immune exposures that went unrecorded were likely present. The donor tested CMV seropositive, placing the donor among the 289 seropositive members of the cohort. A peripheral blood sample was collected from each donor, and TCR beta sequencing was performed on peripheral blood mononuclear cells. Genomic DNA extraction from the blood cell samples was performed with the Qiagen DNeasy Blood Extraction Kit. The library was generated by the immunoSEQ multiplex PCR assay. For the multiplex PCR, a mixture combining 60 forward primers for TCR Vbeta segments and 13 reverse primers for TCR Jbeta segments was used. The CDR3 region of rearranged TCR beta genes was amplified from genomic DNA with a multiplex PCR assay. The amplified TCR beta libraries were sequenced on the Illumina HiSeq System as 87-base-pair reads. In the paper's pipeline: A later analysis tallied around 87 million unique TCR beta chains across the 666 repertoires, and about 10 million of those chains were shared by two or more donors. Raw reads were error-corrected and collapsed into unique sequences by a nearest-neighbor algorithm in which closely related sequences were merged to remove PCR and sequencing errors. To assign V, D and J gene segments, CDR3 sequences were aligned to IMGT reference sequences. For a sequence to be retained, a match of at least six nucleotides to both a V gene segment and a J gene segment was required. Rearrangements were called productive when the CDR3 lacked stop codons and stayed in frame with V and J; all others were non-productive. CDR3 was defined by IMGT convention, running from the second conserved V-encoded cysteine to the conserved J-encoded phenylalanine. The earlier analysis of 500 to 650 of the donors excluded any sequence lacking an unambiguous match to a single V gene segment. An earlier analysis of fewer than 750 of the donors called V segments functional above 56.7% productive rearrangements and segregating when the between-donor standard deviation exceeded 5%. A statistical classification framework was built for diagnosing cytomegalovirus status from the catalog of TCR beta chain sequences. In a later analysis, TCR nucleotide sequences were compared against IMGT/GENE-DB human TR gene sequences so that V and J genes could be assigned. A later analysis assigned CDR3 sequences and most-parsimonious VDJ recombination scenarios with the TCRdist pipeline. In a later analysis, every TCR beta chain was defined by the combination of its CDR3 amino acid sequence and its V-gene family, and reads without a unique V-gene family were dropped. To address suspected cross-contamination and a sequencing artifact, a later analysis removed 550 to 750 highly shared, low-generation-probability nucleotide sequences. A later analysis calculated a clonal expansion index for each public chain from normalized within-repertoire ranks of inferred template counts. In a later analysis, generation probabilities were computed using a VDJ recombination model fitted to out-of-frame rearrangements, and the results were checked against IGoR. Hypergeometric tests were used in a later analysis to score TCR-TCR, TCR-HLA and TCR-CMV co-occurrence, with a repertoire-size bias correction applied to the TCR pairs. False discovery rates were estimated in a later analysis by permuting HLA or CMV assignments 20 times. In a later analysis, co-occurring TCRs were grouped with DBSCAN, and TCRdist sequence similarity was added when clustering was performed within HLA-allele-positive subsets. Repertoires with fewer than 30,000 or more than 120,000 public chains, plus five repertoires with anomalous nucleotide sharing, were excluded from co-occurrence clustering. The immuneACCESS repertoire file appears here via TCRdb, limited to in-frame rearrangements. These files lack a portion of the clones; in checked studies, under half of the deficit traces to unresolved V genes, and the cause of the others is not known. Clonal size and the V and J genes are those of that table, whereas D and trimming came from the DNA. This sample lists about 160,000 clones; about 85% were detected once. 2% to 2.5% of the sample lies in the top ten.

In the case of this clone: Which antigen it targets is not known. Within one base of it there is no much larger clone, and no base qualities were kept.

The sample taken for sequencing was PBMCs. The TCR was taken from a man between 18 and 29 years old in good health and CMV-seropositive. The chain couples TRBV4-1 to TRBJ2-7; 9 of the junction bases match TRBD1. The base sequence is TGCGCCAGCAGCGCTCCGGGACAGGGCTACGAGCAGTACTTC. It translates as CASSAPGQGYEQYF.